Detailed here is one TCR beta chain. At least ten counts were recorded for this clonotype. The clone's antigen remains unknown. Nothing much larger sits one base from this clone, and base qualities are not available. The data derive from a study of human T cells and chemical hapten exposure (dated by TCRdb to the early 2020s). Looking at the study overall: For sensitization, 2% DPC in acetone was applied to a 2 cm by 2 cm area of upper inner arm skin. Patch testing was done on the upper back using Finn chambers containing 0.01% DPC, and results were scored after 6 days according to International Contact Dermatitis Research Group standards. The study tracked peripheral blood TCR repertoire changes in vivo during primary and secondary sensitization to the hapten diphenylcyclopropenone (DPC) in alopecia patients. The patient cohort, mostly female, included alopecia areata with under or over 50% scalp involvement, alopecia totalis and alopecia universalis. Blood samples were taken from patients before sensitization (week 0) and then at 2, 6 and about 24 weeks after DPC sensitization. Throughout the roughly 24-week study period, patients were also given weekly therapeutic DPC doses on the scalp. Libraries were combined into a pool for sequencing, and differences in TCR yield between samples came mainly from small differences in library volumes within the pool. Roughly 30 alopecia patients provided blood for TCR sequencing at one to four time points (pre-sensitization, 2, 6 and 24 weeks). What the work shows at the level of the full study, not this receptor alone: After repeated subsampling, changes were observed in the strength of the expansion versus patch-test correlation and in the threshold at which the correlation became significant. All patients had alopecia, a presumed autoimmune disease, so their immune response might differ from that of healthy individuals. Expanded TCRs formed significantly more large CDR3 similarity clusters than pre-sensitization or healthy control sets, consistent with antigen-driven responses. No change with DPC sensitization was found in the number of TCRs above 1 in 1000 frequency, and no evidence of global repertoire structure alterations was found. A positive correlation was found between the number of PT1 expanded TCRs and patch test score, with significance reached at thresholds 8, 16 and 32 but not 4.

What this sample's time point label stands for: patch test 2, 6 weeks after DPC sensitization. The meaning of the sample's treatment or condition label: therapeutic diphenylcyclopropenone sensitization with weekly scalp DPC. At every patch-test visit, the blood draw took place before the patch test was put on. Eligible patients were aged 18 to 70, diagnosed with alopecia, deemed suitable for DPC therapy, and excluded if pregnant. Unfractionated whole blood was collected in Tempus Blood RNA tubes, and total RNA was extracted from that blood. The V end loses 0 bases and the J end loses 7 bases, and a stretch of 12 bases separates them. Looking up the germline V gene yields CDR1 LGHNA and CDR2 YSLEER. Reading from cysteine to phenylalanine, the CDR3 counts 14 amino acids. The entry retains the CDR3 DNA only, 42 bases that are in frame from base 1. The library was prepared using RACE. Sequenced using a NextSeq 500. Library preparation attached unique molecular identifiers to individual cDNA molecules for quantitative, reproducible TCR counting. Each blood RNA sample was used to sequence both TCR alpha and TCR beta chains. The authors processed their data as follows. A median of about 89,000 TCRs per sample was observed, with a range of about 23,224 to 700,000. V, J and CDR3 annotation of the TCR reads was performed with the Decombinator software suite. Every sample was subsampled to the same number of TCRs (28,000) for the PS versus PT1 abundance plots. Expanded TCRs were defined as absent before sensitization and observed at least eight times at the 2-week time point. Using fastp at Q25 and MiXCR, TCRdb reprocessed the public reads and kept productive beta chains. Duplicate CDR3 protein sequences are folded into a single record with the most common DNA and genes. TCRdb, not the original authors, processed these V and J calls. The sample profile shows more than 75,000 distinct CDR3 sequences; 9.5% to 13% of them were found once. Of the sample, roughly 2.3% falls within the top ten clones.

The chain employs TRBV4-3 and TRBJ1-2; the D gene is possibly TRBD1, with 6 bases matching. The receptor was derived from a woman in her 30s with alopecia areata. Some clones in this sample may be carry-over from other donors' samples. The source was whole blood, collected in connection with sensitization to the hapten diphenylcyclopropenone (DPC). CDR3 region: CASSQDQGSGGYTF. The DNA sequence follows: TGCGCCAGCAGCCAAGATCAGGGGTCAGGTGGCTACACCTTC.